This T cell receptor beta chain was identified in a study of technical replicates of blood from several donors. Repertoires were generated with immunoSEQ multiplex PCR, while TCRdb's copy carries only in-frame clones and drops some. Of 55,000 to 60,000 clones in the sample, approximately 92% are singletons; the top ten hold around 4%. Trimming took 3 bases from V and 4 from J, leaving 13 bases between them. The CDR3 runs 14 residues. CDR1 and CDR2 (germline): MGHRA, YSYEKL. This sequence originates from a human donor in good health. Some clones in this sample may be carry-over from other donors' samples. Sequenced material: PBMCs. This chain connects TRBV4-1 to TRBJ2-7, with TRBD2 as a possible D gene (5 bases). The CDR3 DNA reads as TGCGCCAGCAGCCAGTCGGCTAGCTTATACGAGCAGTACTTC. It is translated as CASSQSASLYEQYF.